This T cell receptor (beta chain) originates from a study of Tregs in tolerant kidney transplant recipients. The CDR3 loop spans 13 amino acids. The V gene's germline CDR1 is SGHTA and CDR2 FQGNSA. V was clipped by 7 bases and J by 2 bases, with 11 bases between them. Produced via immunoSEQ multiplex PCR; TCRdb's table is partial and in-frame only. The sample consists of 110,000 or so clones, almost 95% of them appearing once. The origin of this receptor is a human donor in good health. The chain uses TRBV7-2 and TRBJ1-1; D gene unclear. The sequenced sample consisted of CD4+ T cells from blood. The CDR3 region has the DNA TGTGCCAGCAAATCCACACCTAACACTGAAGCTTTCTTT. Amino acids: CASKSTPNTEAFF. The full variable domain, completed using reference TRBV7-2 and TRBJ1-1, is GAGVSQSPSNKVTEKGKDVELRCDPISGHTALYWYRQSLGQGLEFLIYFQGNSAPDKSGLPSDRFSAERTGGSVSTLTIQRTQQEDSAVYLCASKSTPNTEAFFGQGTRLTVV.